These 10 T cell receptor gamma chains were sequenced from one sample in a study of Vδ1+ human thymocytes. Study findings and constraints: Highly polyclonal TRG and TRD repertoires with Gaussian CDR3 length distributions appeared in thymus.

These receptors lack a known antigen. Extracted RNA was reverse transcribed into cDNA. CDR3 amplicons came from multiplex PCR with pooled V-gene forward and constant-region reverse primers. TCRdb re-called the multiplex PCR reads with CATT. The table records 8,500 to 13,000 gamma-chain clones, more than 35% of them present only once. Sequences were obtained from Vdelta1+ gamma-delta thymocytes from the thymus. As for subset: FACS-sorted CD3+ TCRalphabeta- TCRVdelta1+ TCRVdelta2- thymocytes. Every receptor here comes from a boy in the first two years of life who had congenital heart surgery.

This clone showed up just a few times. This chain joins TRGV9 and TRGJ1 or TRGJ2. CDR1 is GITISATS, CDR2 ISYDGTV, per germline (reference sequence). Germline trimming cut 12 bases from V and 7 bases from J; bases unmatched to any gene: 12. CDR3 length equals 11 residues. This CDR3 is CAGGFSYKKLF. The CDR3 DNA is TGTGCCGGGGGTTTTTCATATAAGAAACTCTTT.

The J gene is TRGJ1 or TRGJ2, the V gene TRGV2. The J gene was not available in TCRdb and was assigned here by matching the DNA to germline segments. Germline trimming cut 4 bases from V and 4 bases from J; bases unmatched to any gene: 13. The CDR3 is made up of 15 amino acids. Germline loops: CDR1 EGSNGY, CDR2 YDSYNSKV. Here the CDR3 reads CATWDGLPGYYKKLF. DNA of the CDR3: TGTGCCACCTGGGATGGGCTGCCGGGCTATTATAAGAAACTCTTT.

The rearrangement links TRGV4 to TRGJ1 or TRGJ2. Here the J gene was assigned by germline matching of the DNA, as TCRdb has none. With 4 bases clipped from V and 7 bases from J, the junction kept 10 bases outside the gene matches. CDR3 length: 13 residues. CDR1 and CDR2 from the germline V gene are EGSTGY and YDSYTSSV. CDR3 sequence reads: CATWDRLKYKKLF. CDR3 nucleotides: TGTGCCACCTGGGACCGACTAAAATATAAGAAACTCTTT.

The chain employs TRGV9 and TRGJ1 or TRGJ2. TCRdb is silent on the J gene; assignment here came from matching the DNA to germline. The germline CDR1 and CDR2 sequences are GITISATS and ISYDGTV (reference sequence). The CDR3 runs 13 residues. V was pared by 0 bases and J by 7 bases, with 6 bases of the junction left unmatched. CDR3 residues: CALWEVQGYKKLF. The CDR3 DNA follows: TGTGCCTTGTGGGAGGTGCAAGGGTATAAGAAACTCTTT.

The chain joins TRGV5 to TRGJ1 or TRGJ2. The J gene, left out of TCRdb, was set here by checking the DNA against germline. The CDR3 is 14 residues long. Germline CDR1 VINAFY, CDR2 YDVSNSKD. V gave up 0 bases and J gave up 5 bases; unmatched junction bases: 7. CDR3 nucleotides: TGTGCCACCTGGGACAGGCCGGTCAATTATAAGAAACTCTTT. This sequence encodes CATWDRPVNYKKLF.

The chain uses TRGV3 and TRGJ1 or TRGJ2. The J gene, not given by TCRdb, was assigned here from a germline match of the nucleotide sequence. The CDR3 runs 12 residues. Germline loops: CDR1 VTNTFY, CDR2 YDVSTARD (reference sequence). Trimming cost V 0 bases and J 11 bases; bases outside gene matches: 7. The CDR3 bases are TGTGCCACCTGGGACAGGCTGGAAGAGAAACTCTTT. It yields the protein CATWDRLEEKLF.

This chain links TRGV5 with TRGJ1 or TRGJ2. The J gene, missing from TCRdb, was assigned here through DNA to germline matching. Losses at the gene ends were 3 bases for V and 0 bases for J; bases not matched to a gene: 8. CDR3 size: 15 residues. The germline CDR1 and CDR2 sequences are VINAFY and YDVSNSKD. CDR3 protein: CATWDGHSNYYKKLF. The CDR3 DNA sequence: TGTGCCACCTGGGACGGACATTCGAATTATTATAAGAAACTCTTT.

In its sample, this clone was seen a few times. The chain links TRGV9 to TRGJP. The V and J ends lost 3 bases and 1 base, in that order; junction bases with no gene match: 3. Germline assignment: CDR1 GITISATS and CDR2 ISYDGTV (reference sequence). CDR3 length equals 17 residues. The CDR3 loop is CALWEMGQELGKKIKVF. DNA for the CDR3: TGTGCCTTGTGGGAGATGGGGCAAGAGTTGGGCAAAAAAATCAAGGTATTT.

Turning to this clone: Possible read error: a much larger clone is one base away. This sample also contains other DNA sequences that code for the same CDR3. The J gene is TRGJ1 or TRGJ2, the V gene TRGV9. Trimming removed 2 bases from V and 1 base from J; junction bases left unmatched: 2. The CDR3 has 13 residues. Germline-derived CDR1 and CDR2 are GITISATS and ISYDGTV (reference sequence). CDR3 nucleotide sequence: TGTGCCTTGTGGGAGGGTAATTATTATAAGAAACTCTTT. This translates into CALWEGNYYKKLF.

The chain joins TRGV9 to TRGJ1 or TRGJ2. In the absence of a J gene in TCRdb, the DNA was matched to germline to assign it here. V dropped 0 bases and J dropped 11; count of bases not matched to a gene: 10. The germline gives CDR1 GITISATS, CDR2 ISYDGTV (reference sequence). This CDR3 region has 13 residues. Here the CDR3 reads CALWEVIKGEKLF. CDR3 sequence (DNA): TGTGCCTTGTGGGAGGTGATTAAAGGCGAGAAACTCTTT.